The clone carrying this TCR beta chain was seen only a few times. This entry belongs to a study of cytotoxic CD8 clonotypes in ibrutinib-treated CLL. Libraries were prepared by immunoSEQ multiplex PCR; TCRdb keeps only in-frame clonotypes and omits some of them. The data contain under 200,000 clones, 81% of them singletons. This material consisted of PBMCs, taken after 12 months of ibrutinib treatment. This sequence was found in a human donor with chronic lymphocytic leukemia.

CDR3: CASSLAGGLPYNEQFF. CDR3 DNA sequence: TGTGCCAGCAGCTTGGCTGGGGGGTTACCGTACAATGAGCAGTTCTTC. V gene TRBV5-6 combines with J gene TRBJ2-1; D is perhaps TRBD2 (6 bases). The V and J ends lost 0 bases and 4 bases respectively, with 14 bases between them. The CDR3 totals 16 residues. Germline V gene lookup returns CDR1 SGHDT and CDR2 YYEEEE.